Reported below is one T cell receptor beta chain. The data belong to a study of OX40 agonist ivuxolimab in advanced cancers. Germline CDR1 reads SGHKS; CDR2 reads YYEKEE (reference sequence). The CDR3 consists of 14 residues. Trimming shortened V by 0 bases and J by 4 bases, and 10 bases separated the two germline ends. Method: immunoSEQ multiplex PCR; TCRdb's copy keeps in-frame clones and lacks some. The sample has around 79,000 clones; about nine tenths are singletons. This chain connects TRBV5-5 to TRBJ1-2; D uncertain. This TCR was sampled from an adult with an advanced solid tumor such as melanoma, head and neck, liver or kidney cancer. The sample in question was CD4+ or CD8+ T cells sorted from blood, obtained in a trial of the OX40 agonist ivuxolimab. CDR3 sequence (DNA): TGTGCCAGCAGCTTGGTGAAGGGTTCCTATGGCTACACCTTC. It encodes CASSLVKGSYGYTF.